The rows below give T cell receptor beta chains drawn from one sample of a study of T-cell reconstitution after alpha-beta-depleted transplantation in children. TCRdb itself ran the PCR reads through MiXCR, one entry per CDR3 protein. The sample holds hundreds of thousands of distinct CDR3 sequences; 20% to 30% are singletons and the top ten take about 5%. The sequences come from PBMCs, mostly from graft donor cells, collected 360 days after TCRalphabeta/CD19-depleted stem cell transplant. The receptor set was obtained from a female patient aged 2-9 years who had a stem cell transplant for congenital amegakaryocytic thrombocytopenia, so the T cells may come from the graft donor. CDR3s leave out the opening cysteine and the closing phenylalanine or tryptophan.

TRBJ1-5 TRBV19 ASRGIHSNQPQH
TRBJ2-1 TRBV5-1 ASSLGLAGPQF
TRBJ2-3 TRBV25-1 ASSAKIPDTQY
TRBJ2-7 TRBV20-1 SARRWMRGASYEQY
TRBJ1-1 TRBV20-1 SATRGIFEAF
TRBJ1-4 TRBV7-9 ASSLGQVSTNEKLF
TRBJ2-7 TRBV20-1 SARDPEIDPTGSYEQY
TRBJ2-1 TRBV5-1 ASSSGQRNEQF
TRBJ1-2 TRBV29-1 SATGSYGYT
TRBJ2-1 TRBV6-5 ASSYSSPGLAGHEQF
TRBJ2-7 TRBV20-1 SATPIWDYLHYEQY
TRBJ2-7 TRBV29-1 SVDGEPHEQY
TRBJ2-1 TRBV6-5 ASSFLGAYNEQF
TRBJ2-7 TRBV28 ASRTIDRARLNEQY
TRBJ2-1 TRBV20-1 SAQPGTSINEQF
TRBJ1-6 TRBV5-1 ASSSGRVDSPLH
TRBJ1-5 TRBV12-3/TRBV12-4 ASSENRAAHDQPQH
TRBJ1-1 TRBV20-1 SAREGRTEAF
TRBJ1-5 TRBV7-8 ASSLYRNNQPQH
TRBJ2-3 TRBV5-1 ASSREADTQY
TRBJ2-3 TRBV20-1 SARPLDTTFTDTQY